A single sample is the source of the 24 T cell receptor beta chains below, sequenced in a study of T cells after yellow fever vaccination (dated by TCRdb to between 2018 and 2020). The treatment or condition label for this specimen denotes: live attenuated yellow fever vaccine strain. The library was made by 5' RACE. Sequencing used an Illumina NovaSeq 6000. TCRdb trimmed the raw reads at Q25, called clones with MiXCR and kept productive beta chains. Merged by CDR3 protein, the rows form single entries marked with the most common genes and DNA. The sample data list 300,000 to 400,000 distinct CDR3 sequences, and 12% of these were observed just once. The ten biggest clones cover roughly 3% of the sample. The input for sequencing was CD4+ T cells sorted from PBMCs, taken 15 days after the yellow fever booster vaccination. Receptors were obtained from a man between 18 and 35 years old who received the YFV17D yellow fever vaccine.

In this sample, this clonotype turned up a few times. The V and J genes are TRBV11-3 and TRBJ2-1; D may correspond to TRBD1 or TRBD2 (7 bases each). Trimming removed 5 bases from V and 0 bases from J, with 11 bases in between. In germline, CDR1 is SGHNT, CDR2 YENEEA. The CDR3 is made up of 15 amino acids. In nucleotides, the CDR3 is TGTGCCAGCAGCCAGGGGGGGGGCTCCTACAATGAGCAGTTCTTC. This sequence encodes CASSQGGGSYNEQFF. The full variable domain, completed using reference TRBV11-3 and TRBJ2-1, is EAGVVQSPRYKIIEKKQPVAFWCNPISGHNTLYWYLQNLGQGPELLIRYENEEAVDDSQLPKDRFSAERLKGVDSTLKIQPAELGDSAVYLCASSQGGGSYNEQFFGPGTRLTVL.

The genes are TRBV7-2 and TRBJ2-1; D is uncertain. Germline V gene data show CDR1 as SGHTA and CDR2 as FQGNSA. The germline V and J ends were trimmed by 5 bases and 8 bases, with 19 bases remaining between them. This CDR3 comprises 15 residues. The CDR3 loop reads CASSGRSQLRDEQFF. The CDR3 DNA reads as TGTGCCAGCAGCGGACGGTCACAACTAAGGGATGAGCAGTTCTTC.

This clonotype was counted a few times. The chain is built from TRBV20-1 and TRBJ1-3; D gene unclear. CDR1 is DFQATT and CDR2 is SNEGSKA in the germline V gene (reference sequence). V was shortened by 3 bases and J by 0 bases, with 3 bases between the two germline ends. The length of the CDR3 is 12 residues. CDR3 sequence (DNA): TGCAGTGCTAGCCCCTCTGGAAACACCATATATTTT. This gives the protein CSASPSGNTIYF.

This clonotype was seen more than once but under ten times. The chain recombines TRBV7-9 with TRBJ1-4; D unresolved. This CDR3 region has 13 residues. The V gene lost 3 bases and the J gene lost 8 bases, with 10 bases spanning the gap. CDR1 and CDR2 (germline): SEHNR, FQNEAQ (reference sequence). Written as DNA, the CDR3 is TGTGCCAGCAGCTTTTACGTGGAAGAAAAACTGTTTTTT. Amino acid sequence: CASSFYVEEKLFF.

This clonotype appeared a few times. The chain is built from TRBV5-1 and TRBJ2-5; D gene uncertain. CDR1 SGHRS and CDR2 YFSETQ come from the germline V gene. V was trimmed by 1 base and J by 1 base, leaving 8 bases between them. The CDR3 sequence is 14 residues long. The CDR3 spells CASSLRGPQETQYF. The CDR3 bases are TGCGCCAGCAGCTTGCGTGGGCCCCAAGAGACCCAGTACTTC. Combining the CDR3 with reference TRBV5-1 and TRBJ2-5 gives the whole variable domain KAGVTQTPRYLIKTRGQQVTLSCSPISGHRSVSWYQQTPGQGLQFLFEYFSETQRNKGNFPGRFSGRQFSNSRSEMNVSTLELGDSALYLCASSLRGPQETQYFGPGTRLLVL.

This chain uses TRBV6-4 with TRBJ2-1, with D maybe TRBD2 (5 bases). Looked up from germline, CDR1 is MRHNA and CDR2 is SNTAGT. The CDR3 covers 14 residues. The V end lost 3 bases, the J end lost 7 bases, and 13 bases lay between the germline ends. CDR3 protein: CASSEQPEGNEQFF. The CDR3 DNA follows: TGTGCCAGCAGTGAACAACCCGAGGGTAATGAGCAGTTCTTC.

V gene TRBV12-3 or TRBV12-4 combines with J gene TRBJ2-5; 8 nucleotides line up with TRBD2. The V and J ends lost 6 bases and 4 bases, in that order; junction bases with no gene match: 10. This CDR3 is 15 amino acids long. CDR3 bases: TGTGCCAGCAGCTATCGGGGGGGAGGGCGAGAGACCCAGTACTTC. It translates to CASSYRGGGRETQYF.

V usage is TRBV6-6 and J usage is TRBJ1-1, with D possibly matching TRBD1 (6 bases). The CDR3 is made up of 13 amino acids. Germline-derived CDR1 and CDR2 are MNHNY and SVGAGI (reference sequence). V lost 5 bases and J lost 7, with 14 bases in between. The CDR3 spells CASSPTGSYEAFF. In DNA form, the CDR3 reads TGTGCCAGCAGTCCGACAGGAAGCTATGAAGCTTTCTTT.

The rearrangement links TRBV10-3 to TRBJ2-5; D might be TRBD1 (6 bases). V was shortened by 2 bases and J by 0 bases, with 13 bases between the two germline ends. This CDR3 contains 16 residues. CDR1 is ENHRY, CDR2 SYGVKD, per germline. DNA for the CDR3: TGTGCCATCAGTGAGGCGGCATCAGGGGACCAAGAGACCCAGTACTTC. This gives the protein CAISEAASGDQETQYF.

This clonotype occurred many times. The V call is TRBV12-3 or TRBV12-4, the J call TRBJ2-1, with D unresolved. This CDR3 contains 15 residues. The V gene lost 0 bases and the J gene lost 0 bases, with 6 bases spanning the gap. The CDR3, as DNA: TGTGCCAGCAGTTTAGCGGGCAACTCCTACAATGAGCAGTTCTTC. Its translation is CASSLAGNSYNEQFF.

V is TRBV7-3 and J is TRBJ2-1; D is unclear. Germline CDR1 reads SGHTA; CDR2 reads FQGTGA. Trimming stripped 4 bases from V and 6 bases from J, with 10 bases between. The CDR3 is 13 amino acids. For the CDR3, the DNA is TGTGCCAGCAGCTCCCCACAGAGCAATGAGCAGTTCTTC. Amino acid sequence: CASSSPQSNEQFF. Looking up the rest from reference TRBV7-3 and TRBJ2-1 gives the full variable domain: GAGVSQTPSNKVTEKGKYVELRCDPISGHTALYWYRQSLGQGPEFLIYFQGTGAADDSGLPNDRFFAVRPEGSVSTLKIQRTERGDSAVYLCASSSPQSNEQFFGPGTRLTVL.

This chain joins TRBV30 and TRBJ1-6, with 8 bases fitting TRBD1. The CDR3 length is 13 residues. Germline lookup yields CDR1 GTSNPN and CDR2 SVGIG (reference sequence). With 3 bases clipped from V and 9 bases from J, the junction kept 4 bases outside the gene matches. This CDR3 reads CAWSSTGGSPLHF. Here the CDR3 DNA reads TGTGCCTGGAGCAGTACAGGGGGTTCACCCCTCCACTTT. Supplemented by reference TRBV30 and TRBJ1-6, the full variable domain reads SQTIHQWPATLVQPVGSPLSLECTVEGTSNPNLYWYRQAAGRGLQLLFYSVGIGQISSEVPQNLSASRPQDRQFILSSKKLLLSDSGFYLCAWSSTGGSPLHFGNGTRLTVT.

This clonotype was picked up many times. V and J are TRBV27 and TRBJ2-5; TRBD1 or TRBD2 may be the D gene (6 bases each). V was pared by 10 bases and J by 4 bases, with 22 bases between. The germline V gene encodes CDR1 MNHEY and CDR2 SMNVEV (reference sequence). This CDR3 is 15 amino acids long. The CDR3 spells CATGTGAFVGETQYF. CDR3 sequence (DNA): TGTGCCACCGGAACGGGGGCTTTCGTAGGAGAGACCCAGTACTTC.

This clonotype was counted only a few times. The V and J genes are TRBV7-9 and TRBJ2-5, with 9 positions matching TRBD2. This CDR3 is 16 amino acids long. V lost 11 bases and J lost 1; bases outside the gene matches: 14. Germline loops: CDR1 SEHNR, CDR2 FQNEAQ (reference sequence). This chain's CDR3 is CAGRRASGVLQETQYF. CDR3 nucleotide sequence: TGTGCCGGACGGAGGGCTAGCGGGGTACTCCAAGAGACCCAGTACTTC.

The chain has TRBV20-1 and TRBJ2-1, with 13 bases aligning to TRBD2. Germline CDR1 and CDR2: DFQATT and SNEGSKA (reference sequence). The CDR3 has 14 amino acids. V shed 6 bases and J 9 bases; nucleotides not matched to a gene: 8. The CDR3 sequence: CSAPPGLAGFEQFF. CDR3 DNA sequence: TGCAGTGCGCCTCCGGGACTAGCGGGGTTTGAGCAGTTCTTC.

V and J are TRBV7-2 and TRBJ1-2; 7 nucleotides match TRBD1. Germline V gene sequence: CDR1 SGHTA, CDR2 FQGNSA. With V trimmed by 8 bases and J by 3 bases, 0 bases remained unmatched. The CDR3 runs to 11 residues. The CDR3 loop reads CASGQDYGYTF. The DNA of the CDR3 is TGTGCCAGCGGACAGGACTATGGCTACACCTTC.

In its sample, this clonotype was seen many times. This chain joins TRBV24-1 and TRBJ2-1; no firm D call. The germline CDR1 and CDR2 sequences are KGHDR and SFDVKD. This CDR3 is built from 12 residues. The V and J ends lost 2 bases and 7 bases respectively, with 5 bases between them. CDR3 residues: CATSDSMNEQFF. DNA for the CDR3: TGTGCCACCAGTGATTCCATGAATGAGCAGTTCTTC.

The V and J genes are TRBV19 and TRBJ1-6; the D gene is possibly TRBD1 (5 bases). The CDR3 is 13 amino acids. Trimming shortened V by 9 bases and J by 6 bases, and 12 bases separated the two germline ends. The germline CDR1 and CDR2 sequences are LNHDA and SQIVND (reference sequence). The CDR3 is CASRDLINSPLHF. The CDR3 region has the DNA TGTGCCAGCAGGGACCTAATTAATTCACCCCTCCACTTT.

The CDR3 reads CATREGVSYEQYF. CDR3 nucleotides: TGTGCCACCCGAGAAGGTGTCTCCTACGAGCAGTACTTC. This chain uses TRBV6-5 with TRBJ2-7; D is uncertain. The CDR3 is made up of 13 amino acids. Germline V gives CDR1 MNHEY, CDR2 SVGAGI. Trimming stripped 10 bases from V and 0 bases from J, with 13 bases between.

This clonotype has only a few counts. V is TRBV19 and J is TRBJ1-1; TRBD1 might be the D (5 bases). V lost 3 bases and J 4 bases, leaving 12 bases between the germline ends. Looked up from germline, CDR1 is LNHDA and CDR2 is SQIVND (reference sequence). CDR3 length: 14 residues. Here the CDR3 reads CASSILGGGTEAFF. The CDR3 nucleotides are TGTGCCAGTAGTATCTTGGGTGGGGGCACTGAAGCTTTCTTT. Combining the CDR3 with reference TRBV19 and TRBJ1-1 gives the whole variable domain DGGITQSPKYLFRKEGQNVTLSCEQNLNHDAMYWYRQDPGQGLRLIYYSQIVNDFQKGDIAEGYSVSREKKESFPLTVTSAQKNPTAFYLCASSILGGGTEAFFGQGTRLTVV.

This clonotype was observed a few times. The chain carries TRBV29-1 and TRBJ2-3; D perhaps matches TRBD2 (5 bases). The germline CDR1 and CDR2 sequences are SQVTM and ANQGSEA. The CDR3 contains 13 residues. V lost 4 bases, J lost 1 base, and 9 bases lay in between. CDR3 loop: CSVGGFGTDTQYF. DNA of the CDR3: TGCAGCGTTGGAGGGTTCGGCACAGATACGCAGTATTTT.

This clonotype was seen a handful of times. This sequence joins TRBV7-9 and TRBJ2-3; D is unclear. This CDR3 region has 12 residues. Germline CDR1 is SEHNR and CDR2 is FQNEAQ (reference sequence). Trimming removed 3 bases from V and 12 bases from J, with 13 bases in between. In DNA, the CDR3 is TGTGCCAGCAGCTTTTCCGGGTCATCACAGTATTTT. Its translation: CASSFSGSSQYF.

The sample holds a few counts of this clonotype. This chain connects TRBV12-3 or TRBV12-4 to TRBJ1-2; a weak D match, TRBD1 (5 bases). CDR3 length equals 12 residues. Trimming took 6 bases from V and 8 from J, leaving 13 bases between them. The CDR3 reads CASSSTGPGYTF. The CDR3 DNA reads TGTGCCAGCAGCTCAACAGGCCCCGGCTACACCTTC.

There are many counts of this clonotype. J is TRBJ2-5 and V is TRBV6-2 or TRBV6-3; TRBD1 is a possible D gene (7 bases). CDR3 size: 14 residues. Germline CDR1 is MNHEY and CDR2 is SVGEGT. V was pared by 0 bases and J by 9 bases, with 14 bases between. CDR3 protein: CASSYSKPGGSQYF. CDR3 sequence (DNA): TGTGCCAGCAGTTACTCGAAGCCAGGGGGGTCCCAGTACTTC.